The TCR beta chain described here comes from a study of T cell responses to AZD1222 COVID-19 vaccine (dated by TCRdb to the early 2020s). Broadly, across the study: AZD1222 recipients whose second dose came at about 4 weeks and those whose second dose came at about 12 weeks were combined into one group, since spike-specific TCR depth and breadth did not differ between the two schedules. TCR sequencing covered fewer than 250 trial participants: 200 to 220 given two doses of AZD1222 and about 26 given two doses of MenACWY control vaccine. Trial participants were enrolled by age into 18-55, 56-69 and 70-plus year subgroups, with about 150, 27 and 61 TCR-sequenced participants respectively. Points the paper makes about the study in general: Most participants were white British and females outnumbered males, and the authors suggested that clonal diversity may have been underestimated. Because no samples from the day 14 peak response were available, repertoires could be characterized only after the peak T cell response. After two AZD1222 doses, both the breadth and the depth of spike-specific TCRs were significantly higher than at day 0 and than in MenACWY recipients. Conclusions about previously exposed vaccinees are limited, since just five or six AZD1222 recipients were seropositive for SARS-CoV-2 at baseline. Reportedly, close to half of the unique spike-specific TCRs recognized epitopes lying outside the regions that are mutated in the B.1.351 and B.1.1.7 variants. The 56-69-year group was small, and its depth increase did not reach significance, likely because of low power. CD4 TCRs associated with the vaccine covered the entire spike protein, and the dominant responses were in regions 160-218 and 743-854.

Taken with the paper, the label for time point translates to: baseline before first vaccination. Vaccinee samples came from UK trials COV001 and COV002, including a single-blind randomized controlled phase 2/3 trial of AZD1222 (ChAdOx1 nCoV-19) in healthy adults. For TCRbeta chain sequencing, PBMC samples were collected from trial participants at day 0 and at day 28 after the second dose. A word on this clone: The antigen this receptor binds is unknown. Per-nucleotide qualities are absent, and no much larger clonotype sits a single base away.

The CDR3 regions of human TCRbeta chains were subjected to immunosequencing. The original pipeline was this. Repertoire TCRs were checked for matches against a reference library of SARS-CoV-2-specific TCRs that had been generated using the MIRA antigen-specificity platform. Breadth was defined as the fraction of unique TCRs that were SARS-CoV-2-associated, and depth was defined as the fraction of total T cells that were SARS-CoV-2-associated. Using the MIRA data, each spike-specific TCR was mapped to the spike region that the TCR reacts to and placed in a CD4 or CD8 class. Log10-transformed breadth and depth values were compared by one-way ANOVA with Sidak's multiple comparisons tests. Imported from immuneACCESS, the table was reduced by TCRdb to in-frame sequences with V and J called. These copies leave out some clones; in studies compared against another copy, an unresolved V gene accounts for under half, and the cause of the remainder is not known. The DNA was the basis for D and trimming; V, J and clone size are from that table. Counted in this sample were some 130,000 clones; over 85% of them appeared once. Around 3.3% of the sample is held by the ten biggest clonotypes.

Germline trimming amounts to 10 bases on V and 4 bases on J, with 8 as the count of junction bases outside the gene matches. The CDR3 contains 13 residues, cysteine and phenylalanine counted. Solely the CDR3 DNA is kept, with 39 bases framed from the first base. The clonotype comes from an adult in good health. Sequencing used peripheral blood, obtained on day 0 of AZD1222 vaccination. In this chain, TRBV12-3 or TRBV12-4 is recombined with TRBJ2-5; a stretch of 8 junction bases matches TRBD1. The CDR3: CATSGTGTETQYF. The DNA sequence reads TGTGCCACTTCCGGGACAGGCACAGAGACCCAGTACTTC.